The 15 T cell receptor beta chains below all came from one sample that was sequenced in a study of T cell repertoires in cytomegalovirus infection. From the reads, TCRdb called clonotypes with MiXCR, one entry per CDR3 protein. The profile shows 170,000 or so distinct CDR3 sequences, approximately 15% of them singletons. Sequencing input: PBMCs. The receptors were gathered from a human donor in good health (CMV status not recorded). Some clones in this sample may be carry-over from other donors' samples.

In this sample, this clonotype turned up many times. The gene calls are TRBV28 and TRBJ2-1, with 7 bases that match TRBD2. The germline gives CDR1 MDHEN, CDR2 SYDVKM. This CDR3 contains 19 residues. With V trimmed by 1 base and J by 7 bases, 19 bases remained unmatched. Written as DNA, the CDR3 is TGTGCCAGCAGTTTATATGGTCCAGCGGGAAACCTAATAGGAAATGAGCAGTTCTTC. Translating it yields CASSLYGPAGNLIGNEQFF.

This clonotype turned up a few times. V usage is TRBV2 and J usage is TRBJ1-1, with 8 bases aligning to TRBD1. The CDR3 is 13 amino acids. V lost 7 bases and J lost 3; bases outside the gene matches: 4. The germline V gene encodes CDR1 SNHLY and CDR2 FYNNEI. The CDR3 bases are TGTGCCAGCACCGGACAGGGCCACACTGAAGCTTTCTTT. Translating it yields CASTGQGHTEAFF.

This clonotype was detected many times. This rearrangement joins TRBV7-2 to TRBJ2-7; D unresolved. There are 12 residues in the CDR3. Germline V gives CDR1 SGHTA, CDR2 FQGNSA. V dropped 1 base and J dropped 5 bases, with 6 bases sitting between them. CDR3 DNA sequence: TGTGCCAGCAGCTTAGACAGTGACGAGCAGTACTTC. It is translated as CASSLDSDEQYF.

The chain couples TRBV29-1 to TRBJ2-5; D is ambiguous. In germline, CDR1 is SQVTM, CDR2 ANQGSEA. V shed 4 bases and J shed 3 bases, with 21 bases lying between them. The CDR3 contains 16 residues. The CDR3 sequence: CSVGERSAGDEETQYF. The CDR3 DNA reads as TGCAGCGTTGGAGAACGGTCAGCAGGAGACGAAGAGACCCAGTACTTC.

This clonotype was found many times. The rearrangement links TRBV7-8 to TRBJ1-6; no clear D. CDR1 and CDR2 (germline): SGHVS, FQNEAQ. The CDR3 totals 13 residues. Trimming pared 2 bases from V and 6 bases from J, leaving 5 bases between. CDR3 coding DNA: TGTGCCAGCAGCTTAACAAGTAATTCACCCCTCCACTTT. Encoded protein: CASSLTSNSPLHF.

This clonotype was counted between two and nine times. The chain employs TRBV10-2 and TRBJ1-1; 8 bases agree with TRBD1. Germline V gene data show CDR1 as WSHSY and CDR2 as SAAADI. With 4 bases clipped from V and 2 bases from J, the junction kept 6 bases outside the gene matches. The CDR3 contains 15 residues. CDR3 sequence (DNA): TGCGCCAGCAGTGGCCGACAGGGGATTAACACTGAAGCTTTCTTT. The encoded protein is CASSGRQGINTEAFF.

This clonotype was picked up many times. The J gene is TRBJ2-7, the V gene TRBV11-2; weak D call: TRBD1 (5 bases). Germline V gives CDR1 SGHAT, CDR2 FQNNGV. The CDR3 is 16 amino acids. The V and J ends lost 5 bases and 3 bases respectively, with 20 bases between them. CDR3 sequence: CASSQDIGRLYYEQYF. The CDR3 DNA reads as TGTGCCAGCAGCCAGGACATCGGTCGGTTATACTACGAGCAGTACTTC.

This clonotype was counted at least ten times. The J gene is TRBJ2-3, the V gene TRBV7-6, with TRBD1 matching over 8 bases. This CDR3 region has 15 residues. Trimming cost V 5 bases and J 2 bases; bases outside gene matches: 6. Germline loops: CDR1 SGHVS, CDR2 FNYEAQ. CDR3 in DNA: TGTGCCAGCAGCCCGGGACAGGCGTCCACAGATACGCAGTATTTT. Translated, it gives CASSPGQASTDTQYF.

This clonotype has ten or more counts. The gene calls are TRBV12-3 or TRBV12-4 and TRBJ1-1, with D unresolved. V gave up 7 bases and J gave up 5 bases, with 20 bases separating them. The length of the CDR3 is 15 residues. This CDR3 reads CASTLRGHGATEAFF. DNA for the CDR3: TGTGCCAGCACCTTAAGAGGTCATGGTGCGACTGAAGCTTTCTTT.

This chain uses TRBV4-2 with TRBJ2-3; possible D gene TRBD2, 6 bases. CDR3 length: 15 residues. Germline V CDR1 and CDR2: LGHNA, YNFKEQ. Trimming removed 3 bases from V and 0 bases from J, with 10 bases in between. CDR3 nucleotide sequence: TGTGCCAGCAGCCAGGGACTGTCTAGCACAGATACGCAGTATTTT. This gives the protein CASSQGLSSTDTQYF.

The V gene is TRBV6-5, the J gene TRBJ2-2; a possible D gene is TRBD1 (6 bases). Trimming stripped 7 bases from V and 0 bases from J, with 15 bases between. CDR3 length: 16 residues. Germline CDR1 MNHEY, CDR2 SVGAGI. CDR3 bases: TGTGCCAGCACCGAAAGGGGGATCGCGAACACCGGGGAGCTGTTTTTT. It yields the protein CASTERGIANTGELFF.

This clonotype was observed a handful of times. V gene TRBV6-8 combines with J gene TRBJ2-7, with 12 nucleotides matching TRBD2. Per the germline V gene, CDR1 is MNHGY and CDR2 is SAAAGT. V lost 4 bases and J lost 4; bases outside the gene matches: 5. This CDR3 contains 15 residues. CDR3 DNA: TGTGCCAGCAGTTCCGGGACTAGCGGGTGGTACGAGCAGTACTTC. Its protein product is CASSSGTSGWYEQYF.

This clonotype was detected only a few times. The V call is TRBV12-3 or TRBV12-4, the J call TRBJ1-1; D remains ambiguous. The V and J ends lost 4 bases and 1 base respectively, with 4 bases between them. CDR3 length equals 12 residues. CDR3 protein: CASSSSNTEAFF. The CDR3 nucleotides read TGTGCCAGCAGTTCCTCGAACACTGAAGCTTTCTTT.

This clonotype was observed a handful of times. The chain uses TRBV6-1 and TRBJ2-1; 9 positions agree with TRBD2. The CDR3 loop spans 15 amino acids. CDR1 and CDR2 (germline): MNHNS, SASEGT. Trimming cost V 5 bases and J 5 bases; bases outside gene matches: 7. CDR3 residues: CASSNSGSLDNEQFF. CDR3 nucleotide sequence: TGTGCCAGCAGTAATAGCGGGAGCCTGGACAATGAGCAGTTCTTC.

Notes on this clonotype: Compared with germline, one end of the junction differs, possibly owing to a read error. The genes are TRBV7-2 and TRBJ1-3; D unclear. The germline V gene has CDR1 SGHTA and CDR2 FQGNSA. This CDR3 is 15 amino acids long. The CDR3 coding sequence is TGTGCCAGCAGCTTACGCAGCTTCTATGGAGACACCATATACTTT. Translation gives CASSLRSFYGDTIYF. The variable domain in full, with the rest retrieved from reference TRBV7-2 and TRBJ1-3, is GAGVSQSPSNKVTEKGKDVELRCDPISGHTALYWYRQSLGQGLEFLIYFQGNSAPDKSGLPSDRFSAERTGGSVSTLTIQRTQQEDSAVYLCASSLRSFYGDTIYFGEGSWLTVV.